This T cell receptor (beta chain) was observed in a study of blood T cell repertoires in COVID-19. Some clones are missing from TCRdb's copy, which holds only in-frame ones; the method was immunoSEQ multiplex PCR. Here the sample spans 270,000 or so clones, more than 75% being singletons. The CDR3 sequence is 15 residues long. Looked up from germline, CDR1 is SGHTA and CDR2 is FQGNSA. Trimming stripped 2 bases from V and 6 bases from J, with 15 bases between. The chain recombines TRBV7-2 with TRBJ2-3; maybe TRBD2 (6 bases). This receptor was identified in a woman between 45 and 65 years old who had been exposed to COVID-19. The material sequenced was PBMCs or T cells enriched from blood (not recorded which). This CDR3 reads CASSLRWRGLDTQYF. The DNA for the CDR3 is TGTGCCAGCAGCTTACGTTGGCGGGGTCTGGATACGCAGTATTTT.